A single TCR beta chain is shown here with its context. The antigen is undetermined. As the method for making TCR beta libraries, quantitative 5'-RACE with molecular barcodes was used. In TCRdb, the 5' RACE reads were re-called with MiXCR into one record per CDR3 protein. The data show about 540,000 distinct CDR3 sequences, with approximately 12% seen just once and approximately 7% held by the top ten. The sample belongs to a study of CD8 T cells in ankylosing spondylitis. Study outcomes and limitations: Clones linked to disease were reported to show significant enrichment in matched ankylosing spondylitis synovial fluid. It appeared that ankylosing spondylitis blood was characterized by a TCR beta motif of about eight highly homologous variants.

Germline CDR1 and CDR2: SQVTM and ANQGSEA. V lost 8 bases to trimming and J lost 7 bases; unmatched junction nucleotides: 11. This CDR3 has 15 residues. This receptor was taken from a male donor with ankylosing spondylitis. Sequencing was performed on blood, either unsorted or a sorted T cell fraction (not recorded which). The V call is TRBV29-1, the J call TRBJ2-1; 13 nucleotides align to TRBD2. CDR3 in amino acids: CSYLEGLAGRNEQFF. Written as DNA, the CDR3 is TGCAGCTATTTGGAGGGACTAGCGGGACGGAATGAGCAGTTCTTC.